A single sample is the source of the 20 T cell receptor beta chains below, sequenced in a study of blood T cell repertoires in COVID-19 (TCRdb year 2020). Receptors were amplified or captured by the immunoSEQ multiplex PCR assay. Imported from immuneACCESS, the table was reduced by TCRdb to in-frame sequences with V and J called. These copies leave out some clones; in studies compared against another copy, an unresolved V gene accounts for under half, and the cause of the remainder is not known. The sample table records 240,000 or so clones; approximately 90% of these occur just once. The leading ten clones occupy approximately 9% of the sample. The sample was PBMCs or T cells enriched from blood (not recorded which). The receptors originated from a man aged 40-50 years who had recovered from COVID-19.

V gene TRBV19 combines with J gene TRBJ1-6, with D unclear. The CDR3 runs 13 residues. V gave up 7 bases and J gave up 7 bases, with 11 bases separating them. CDR1 and CDR2 from the germline V gene are LNHDA and SQIVND (reference sequence). The CDR3 DNA is TGTGCCAGTAAGGAGACTGAGAATTCACCCCTCCACTTT. Its protein is CASKETENSPLHF.

The V and J genes are TRBV7-9 and TRBJ2-1; 11 positions agree with TRBD1. The CDR3 loop spans 14 amino acids. The V and J ends lost 5 bases and 8 bases, in that order; junction bases with no gene match: 5. Germline V CDR1 and CDR2: SEHNR, FQNEAQ (reference sequence). The DNA for the CDR3 is TGTGCCAGCAGCGGACAGGGGGCGCGGCATGAGCAGTTCTTC. This sequence encodes CASSGQGARHEQFF.

The chain couples TRBV7-9 to TRBJ2-1; D may be TRBD1 (5 bases). The CDR3 spans 14 residues. CDR1 and CDR2 (germline): SEHNR, FQNEAQ (reference sequence). V was trimmed by 1 base and J by 8 bases, leaving 12 bases between them. CDR3 DNA sequence: TGTGCCAGCAGCTTAGTCTTCCAGGGCGATGAGCAGTTCTTC. As protein: CASSLVFQGDEQFF. Using reference TRBV7-9 and TRBJ2-1 for the parts outside the CDR3, the full variable domain is DTGVSQNPRHKITKRGQNVTFRCDPISEHNRLYWYRQTLGQGPEFLTYFQNEAQLEKSRLLSDRFSAERPKGSFSTLEIQRTEQGDSAMYLCASSLVFQGDEQFFGPGTRLTVL.

The rearrangement joins TRBV18 to TRBJ2-1; 13 positions agree with TRBD2. The germline gives CDR1 KGHSH, CDR2 LQKENI. V was clipped by 0 bases and J by 7 bases; unmatched bases: 3. The CDR3 has 16 amino acids. CDR3 bases: TGTGCCAGCTCACCACCCCAACTAGCGGGGGGGAATGAGCAGTTCTTC. Its protein product is CASSPPQLAGGNEQFF.

The chain recombines TRBV11-3 with TRBJ1-2, with D unclear. The CDR3 runs to 14 residues. Germline V gene sequence: CDR1 SGHNT, CDR2 YENEEA. Trimming shortened V by 4 bases and J by 3 bases, and 12 bases separated the two germline ends. The CDR3 region is CASSSSGSYYGYTF. CDR3 in DNA: TGTGCCAGCAGCTCATCCGGGTCCTACTATGGCTACACCTTC.

The rearrangement joins TRBV28 to TRBJ1-5, with D tentatively TRBD1 (6 bases). Between the trimmed V and J ends, which lost 9 bases and 5 bases, there was a span of 23 bases. CDR1 and CDR2 (germline): MDHEN, SYDVKM. The CDR3 sequence is 16 residues long. CDR3 bases: TGTGCCAGTAAGAACAGGGACGTATACGGGGATCAGCCCCAGCATTTT. It translates to CASKNRDVYGDQPQHF.

The chain links TRBV11-2 to TRBJ2-3, with TRBD2 matching 10 bases. This CDR3 has 15 residues. Germline CDR1 and CDR2: SGHAT and FQNNGV. The trim removed 2 bases at V and 5 bases at J, leaving 4 bases unmatched. The DNA for the CDR3 is TGTGCCAGCAGCTTATATAGCGGGAGGCAAGATACGCAGTATTTT. This translates into CASSLYSGRQDTQYF.

The chain couples TRBV2 to TRBJ2-3; tentatively, D is TRBD2 (6 bases). CDR3 length: 11 residues. V gave up 8 bases and J gave up 10 bases, with 13 bases separating them. The V gene's germline CDR1 is SNHLY and CDR2 FYNNEI. The CDR3 DNA reads as TGTGCCAGCTTGGGACTTAGTCCGCAGTATTTT. Amino acids: CASLGLSPQYF.

The gene calls are TRBV2 and TRBJ1-1, with 8 bases matching TRBD1. Germline CDR1 SNHLY, CDR2 FYNNEI. The V segment lost 3 bases and the J segment 4 bases; nucleotides outside the gene matches: 10. The CDR3 totals 16 residues. The DNA of the CDR3 is TGTGCCAGCAGTGAGTACAGGGGGATGATAGGCACTGAAGCTTTCTTT. It translates to CASSEYRGMIGTEAFF. The full variable domain, completed using reference TRBV2 and TRBJ1-1, is EPEVTQTPSHQVTQMGQEVILRCVPISNHLYFYWYRQILGQKVEFLVSFYNNEISEKSEIFDDQFSVERPDGSNFTLKIRSTKLEDSAMYFCASSEYRGMIGTEAFFGQGTRLTVV.

Only a few counts were recorded for this clone. The V and J genes are TRBV7-2 and TRBJ1-4; the D is unclear. This CDR3 is built from 16 residues. The V gene lost 0 bases and the J gene lost 0 bases, with 8 bases spanning the gap. CDR1 SGHTA and CDR2 FQGNSA come from the germline V gene. This CDR3 reads CASSLALGATNEKLFF. The CDR3 DNA reads as TGTGCCAGCAGCTTAGCGCTGGGAGCAACTAATGAAAAACTGTTTTTT.

The J gene is TRBJ2-7, the V gene TRBV6-5, with D possibly TRBD1 on 6 matching bases. V was cut by 0 bases and J by 7 bases, with 16 bases left in between. The CDR3 spans 15 residues. The germline CDR1 and CDR2 sequences are MNHEY and SVGAGI. The CDR3 bases are TGTGCCAGCAGTTACTCGACAGGTCGGCTGGAAGAGCAGTACTTC. Its translation: CASSYSTGRLEEQYF.

Written as DNA, the CDR3 is TGTGCCAGCAGACCGCTAGCGGGAGGGTTAAGCAATGAGCAGTTCTTC. As protein: CASRPLAGGLSNEQFF. The chain combines TRBV7-2 with TRBJ2-1; 12 nucleotides match TRBD2. Looked up from germline, CDR1 is SGHTA and CDR2 is FQGNSA. After removal of 6 bases from V and 6 bases from J, the junction contained 9 bases not matched to a gene. This CDR3 spans 16 amino acids.

This clone showed up just a few times. This sequence joins TRBV7-2 and TRBJ1-1; 7 positions agree with TRBD1. Germline CDR1 SGHTA, CDR2 FQGNSA. The V segment lost 5 bases and the J segment 4 bases; nucleotides outside the gene matches: 10. The CDR3 has 15 amino acids. CDR3 sequence (DNA): TGTGCCAGCAGCCTTTTGACAGGGAGGAGCACTGAAGCTTTCTTT. This translates into CASSLLTGRSTEAFF.

The chain is built from TRBV28 and TRBJ2-7; 9 bases align to TRBD2. The CDR3 is made up of 15 amino acids. Germline V lookup: CDR1 MDHEN, CDR2 SYDVKM. Trimming cost V 8 bases and J 2 bases; bases outside gene matches: 10. CDR3 protein: CASRSGRVPTYEQYF. DNA for the CDR3: TGTGCCAGCCGTAGCGGGAGAGTTCCTACCTACGAGCAGTACTTC.

The chain carries TRBV18 and TRBJ1-5, with 10 nucleotides matching TRBD1. Looked up from germline, CDR1 is KGHSH and CDR2 is LQKENI. CDR3 length: 15 amino acids. Trimming cost V 2 bases and J 3 bases; bases outside gene matches: 1. In DNA, the CDR3 is TGTGCCAGCTCACCAGGGACAGGGGTCAATCAGCCCCAGCATTTT. Encoded protein: CASSPGTGVNQPQHF.

Details on this clone: Because the CDR3's place on the DNA is in doubt, the DNA is left out and the CDR3 is given as listed by TCRdb. This chain links TRBV21-1 with TRBJ2-1; the table gives TRBD1 as D, unverified against the DNA. TRBV21-1 is a pseudogene segment. The CDR3 contains 24 residues when both ends are counted. The CDR3 protein is CASSKAGTTMSSSSGQGHGWEQFF.

The J gene is TRBJ2-7, the V gene TRBV4-1; the match to TRBD1 covers 9 bases. Trimming took 1 base from V and 2 from J; bases not matched to a gene: 3. Per germline, CDR1 MGHRA and CDR2 YSYEKL. The CDR3 runs 15 residues. The CDR3, as DNA: TGCGCCAGCAGCCAAGGACAGGGGGGCGCCTACGAGCAGTACTTC. Residues: CASSQGQGGAYEQYF.

The chain couples TRBV27 to TRBJ2-4; a possible D gene is TRBD2 (6 bases). The germline V gene encodes CDR1 MNHEY and CDR2 SMNVEV (reference sequence). V was trimmed by 3 bases and J by 9 bases, leaving 12 bases between them. The CDR3 sequence is 13 residues long. CDR3 sequence (DNA): TGTGCCAGCAGTTTCACGGGGGAGGCCATTCAGTACTTC. This translates into CASSFTGEAIQYF.

This clone was counted a few times. The chain couples TRBV7-2 to TRBJ1-6; tentative D call: TRBD1 (5 bases). Deletions cut 8 bases from V and 8 bases from J, with 19 bases between. Germline CDR1 SGHTA, CDR2 FQGNSA. CDR3 length equals 15 residues. The CDR3 loop reads CASGKPQGSYSPLHF. DNA of the CDR3: TGTGCCAGCGGCAAACCGCAGGGTTCCTATTCACCCCTCCACTTT.

The chain has TRBV14 and TRBJ1-2, with D perhaps TRBD1 (6 bases). CDR3 size: 14 residues. The V end was cut by 2 bases, the J end by 12 bases, with 19 bases between. Germline CDR1 is SGHDN and CDR2 is FVKESK. CDR3 protein: CASSQTPMSGANTF. The CDR3 DNA follows: TGTGCCAGCAGCCAAACACCCATGTCAGGGGCTAACACCTTC.